This T cell receptor (beta chain) was recorded in a study of Graves' ophthalmopathy and Graves' hyperthyroidism. Germline V gene lookup returns CDR1 SEHNR and CDR2 FQNEAQ (reference sequence). The CDR3 runs to 14 residues. The ends were cut back, 5 bases at V and 3 bases at J, with 13 bases in the middle. Beta-chain TCR CDR3 regions were amplified from RNA transcripts. First-round RT-PCR used HTBI primers; second-round multiplex PCR followed. In TCRdb, the multiplex PCR reads were re-called with MiXCR into one record per CDR3 protein. The sample has approximately 160,000 distinct CDR3 sequences, around two fifths seen once; the top ten hold 8% to 9%.

The gene calls are TRBV7-9 and TRBJ2-5; D possibly corresponds to TRBD1 (6 bases). This receptor was obtained from a man younger than 45 with Graves' ophthalmopathy. The sample comprised peripheral blood. CDR3: CASSPRTVEETQYF. The CDR3 DNA reads TGTGCCAGCAGCCCGCGGACAGTAGAAGAGACCCAGTACTTC. The complete variable domain, with remaining parts taken from reference TRBV7-9 and TRBJ2-5, reads DTGVSQNPRHKITKRGQNVTFRCDPISEHNRLYWYRQTLGQGPEFLTYFQNEAQLEKSRLLSDRFSAERPKGSFSTLEIQRTEQGDSAMYLCASSPRTVEETQYFGPGTRLLVL.